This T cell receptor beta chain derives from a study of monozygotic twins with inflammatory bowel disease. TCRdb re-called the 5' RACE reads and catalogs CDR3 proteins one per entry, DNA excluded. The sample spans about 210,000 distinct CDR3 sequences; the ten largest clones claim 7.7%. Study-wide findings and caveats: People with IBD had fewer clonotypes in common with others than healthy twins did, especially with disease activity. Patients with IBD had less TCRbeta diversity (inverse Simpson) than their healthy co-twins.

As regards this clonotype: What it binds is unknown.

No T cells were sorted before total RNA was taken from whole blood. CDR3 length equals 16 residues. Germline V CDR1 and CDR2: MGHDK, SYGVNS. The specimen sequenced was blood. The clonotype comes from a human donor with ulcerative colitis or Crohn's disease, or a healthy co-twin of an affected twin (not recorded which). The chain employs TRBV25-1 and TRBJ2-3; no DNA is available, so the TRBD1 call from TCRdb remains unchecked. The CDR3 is CASRATTGSYTDTQYF.